This T cell receptor (beta chain) was observed in a study of breast tumors, draining lymph nodes, adjacent tissues. Study findings and constraints: Tumor TCR diversity was below lymph nodes but above nontumor tissue. Tumor T cell lymph node origin was a supported hypothesis, not proven.

V shed 1 base and J 2 bases; nucleotides not matched to a gene: 8. The CDR3 loop spans 17 amino acids. CDR1 and CDR2 (germline): SGHAT, FQNNGV. Axillary draining lymph nodes of breast cancer patients supplied the node samples. This clonotype was counted ten times or more. Its specificity is unknown. TCRdb reprocessed the multiplex PCR reads with MiXCR, giving one entry per CDR3 protein. The table shows nearly 110,000 distinct CDR3 sequences, with under 40% occurring only once. The specimen sequenced was axillary lymph node tissue. The rearrangement uses TRBV11-2 and TRBJ2-3; 8 bases align to TRBD2. This clonotype was sampled from a female donor with breast cancer. Some clones in this sample may be carry-over from other donors' samples. The DNA for the CDR3 is TGTGCCAGCAGCTTAGTGGGCGGGGGGCTGATCACAGATACGCAGTATTTT. It is translated as CASSLVGGGLITDTQYF.